Listed here are 15 T cell receptor beta chains from one sample, sequenced in a study of blood T cells in healthy people across ages. Alongside a J-beta primer mix, a sample-barcoded 5' primer served in a second PCR lasting about 7 to 12 cycles. Each CDR3 protein gets one entry after TCRdb re-called the 5' RACE reads with MiXCR. The data hold 910,000 or so distinct CDR3 sequences, with roughly half observed a single time. The sequenced sample was blood. All receptors come from a woman aged 60 to 75 in good health.

This clonotype was counted between two and nine times. The rearrangement joins TRBV11-1 to TRBJ2-7, with a tentative D call TRBD1 (5 bases). The CDR3 totals 13 residues. CDR1 and CDR2 (germline): SGHAT, FQDESV (reference sequence). V was trimmed by 2 bases and J by 4 bases, leaving 9 bases between them. In DNA, the CDR3 is TGTGCCAGCAGCTTATTACAGGATTACGAGCAGTACTTC. As protein: CASSLLQDYEQYF.

The chain has TRBV7-2 and TRBJ2-3, with D possibly TRBD1 on 6 matching bases. From germline, CDR1 is SGHTA and CDR2 FQGNSA. CDR3 size: 16 residues. Between the trimmed V and J ends, which lost 5 bases and 2 bases, there was a span of 17 bases. The CDR3 loop reads CASSLAGTLNTDTQYF. CDR3 bases: TGTGCCAGCAGCCTCGCCGGGACATTGAACACAGATACGCAGTATTTT.

This clonotype was seen more than once but under ten times. The V call is TRBV5-1, the J call TRBJ2-7; 9 nucleotides agree with TRBD1. The CDR3 is 16 residues long. The ends lost 0 bases at V and 6 bases at J; junction bases unmatched: 10. CDR1 and CDR2 (germline): SGHRS, YFSETQ. The CDR3 DNA reads TGCGCCAGCAGCTTGGTTCCCGGGACAGGGTCCATCGAGCAGTACTTC. It encodes CASSLVPGTGSIEQYF.

The gene calls are TRBV7-9 and TRBJ2-7; the D gene is possibly TRBD1 (7 bases). Per the germline V gene, CDR1 is SEHNR and CDR2 is FQNEAQ (reference sequence). CDR3 length: 13 residues. V was trimmed by 5 bases and J by 7 bases, leaving 15 bases between them. The CDR3: CASSDDRAGEQYF. In DNA, the CDR3 is TGTGCCAGCAGCGACGACAGGGCGGGGGAGCAGTACTTC.

This clonotype came up a few times. The V call is TRBV2, the J call TRBJ1-5; D might be TRBD1 (6 bases). Germline V gene sequence: CDR1 SNHLY, CDR2 FYNNEI. This CDR3 has 17 amino acids. Trimming took off 4 bases at V and 5 bases at J, with 21 bases between the two ends. CDR3 protein: CASSARSLNRVDQPQHF. The CDR3 region has the DNA TGTGCCAGCAGTGCTCGGAGCCTAAACAGGGTGGATCAGCCCCAGCATTTT.

The rearrangement joins TRBV29-1 to TRBJ2-7, with a possible D match to TRBD1 (6 bases). V was trimmed by 4 bases and J by 0 bases, leaving 10 bases between them. The CDR3 is 13 amino acids. Germline V CDR1 and CDR2: SQVTM, ANQGSEA. The CDR3 DNA is TGCAGCGTTGCTCAAGGGGGCTCCTACGAGCAGTACTTC. Its translation: CSVAQGGSYEQYF.

The chain joins TRBV3-1 to TRBJ2-5; D is possibly TRBD1 (6 bases). This CDR3 is 15 amino acids long. Trimming left V 3 bases short and J 5 bases short, with 16 bases between. The germline V gene has CDR1 LGHDT and CDR2 YNNKEL (reference sequence). The CDR3 reads CASSQATGLRETQYF. The CDR3 DNA follows: TGTGCCAGCAGCCAGGCGACAGGCCTCCGGGAGACCCAGTACTTC.

Notes on this clonotype: Germline and junction disagree at one end, which may indicate a read error. This sequence joins TRBV4-3 and TRBJ2-5; D is perhaps TRBD1 or TRBD2 (5 bases each). This CDR3 comprises 14 residues. Germline V gene lookup returns CDR1 LGHNA and CDR2 YSLEER. Here the CDR3 reads CAGSQGVRDPSLYF. In DNA, the CDR3 is TGCGCCGGCAGCCAAGGGGTACGGGACCCAAGTTTGTACTTC.

CDR3: CASSLAAHNEQFF. The CDR3 coding sequence is TGCGCCAGCAGCCTAGCGGCTCACAATGAGCAGTTCTTC. V is TRBV4-1 and J is TRBJ2-1, with a tentative D call TRBD2 (6 bases). V lost 4 bases and J 5 bases, leaving 9 bases between the germline ends. CDR1 is MGHRA and CDR2 is YSYEKL in the germline V gene. The CDR3 is 13 residues long.

The chain joins TRBV27 to TRBJ2-1; perhaps D is TRBD1 or TRBD2 (7 bases each). This CDR3 spans 20 amino acids. Per the germline V gene, CDR1 is MNHEY and CDR2 is SMNVEV (reference sequence). V was cut by 6 bases and J by 0 bases, with 27 bases left in between. Here the CDR3 reads CASRTTTGTIGGSSYNEQFF. CDR3 sequence (DNA): TGTGCCAGCAGGACTACGACAGGGACTATAGGGGGGAGCTCCTACAATGAGCAGTTCTTC.

The J gene is TRBJ2-7, the V gene TRBV4-1, with a weak D call TRBD2 (5 bases). Germline V CDR1 and CDR2: MGHRA, YSYEKL. The germline V and J ends were trimmed by 2 bases and 3 bases, with 20 bases remaining between them. This CDR3 is built from 17 residues. The CDR3 nucleotides are TGCGCCAGCAGCCAACTCAGGAGTCATAGCGCGATCTACGAGCAGTACTTC. Protein sequence: CASSQLRSHSAIYEQYF.

This clonotype has a handful of counts. The chain combines TRBV6-6 with TRBJ2-7, with D hard to call. Germline CDR1 is MNHNY and CDR2 is SVGAGI (reference sequence). This CDR3 is built from 15 residues. Trimming left V 2 bases short and J 3 bases short, with 14 bases between. CDR3 protein: CASSYGTVNHYEQYF. CDR3 DNA sequence: TGTGCCAGCAGTTACGGTACCGTAAATCACTACGAGCAGTACTTC.

Concerning this clonotype itself: At one boundary the junction diverges from the germline segment, which might be a read error. V is TRBV9 and J is TRBJ2-1; 8 bases fit TRBD2. The CDR3 runs 13 residues. CDR1 and CDR2 from the germline V gene are SGDLS and YYNGEE. The CDR3 region has the DNA TGTGCCAGCAGCGTAGACCCGGGGGGGGAGCGGTTCTTC. Amino acid sequence: CASSVDPGGERFF.

The sample holds a few counts of this clonotype. The rearrangement joins TRBV4-3 to TRBJ1-6; D is undetermined. The CDR3 runs to 14 residues. CDR1 is LGHNA and CDR2 is YSLEER in the germline V gene. V was cut by 1 base and J by 8 bases, with 9 bases left in between. This CDR3 is CASSQVPLDSPLHF. DNA for the CDR3: TGCGCCAGCAGCCAAGTTCCTCTGGATTCACCCCTCCACTTT.

The rearrangement joins TRBV15 to TRBJ2-4; perhaps TRBD2 as D (6 bases). The J call may be faulty, since TRBJ2-7 better matches the DNA end. Germline loops: CDR1 LNHNV, CDR2 YYDKDF (reference sequence). The CDR3 has 16 residues. The CDR3 coding sequence is TGTGCCACCAGCAGAGGAGCCGGGAGTCGCGGCTACGAGCAGTACTTC. It specifies CATSRGAGSRGYEQYF.